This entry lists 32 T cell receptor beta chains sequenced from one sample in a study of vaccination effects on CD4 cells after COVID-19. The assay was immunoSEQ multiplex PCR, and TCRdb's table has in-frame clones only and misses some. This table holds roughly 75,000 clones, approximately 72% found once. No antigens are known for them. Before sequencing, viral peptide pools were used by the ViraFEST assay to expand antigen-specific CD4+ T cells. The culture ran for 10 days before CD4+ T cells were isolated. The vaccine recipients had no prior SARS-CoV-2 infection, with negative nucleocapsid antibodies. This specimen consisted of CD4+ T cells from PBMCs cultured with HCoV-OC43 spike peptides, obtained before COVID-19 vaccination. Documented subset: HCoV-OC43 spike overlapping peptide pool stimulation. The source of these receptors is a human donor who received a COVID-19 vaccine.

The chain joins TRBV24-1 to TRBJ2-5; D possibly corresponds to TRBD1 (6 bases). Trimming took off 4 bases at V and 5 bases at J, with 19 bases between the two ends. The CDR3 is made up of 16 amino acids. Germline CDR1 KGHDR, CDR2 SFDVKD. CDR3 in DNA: TGTGCCACCAGTGAGGTCTCCGGCAGGGGAAAGGAGACCCAGTACTTC. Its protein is CATSEVSGRGKETQYF.

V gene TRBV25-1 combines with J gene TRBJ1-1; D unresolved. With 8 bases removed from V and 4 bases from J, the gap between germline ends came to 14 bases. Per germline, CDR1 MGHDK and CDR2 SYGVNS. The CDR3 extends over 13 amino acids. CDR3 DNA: TGTGCCAGCGCCCGAAATTTGGGCACTGAAGCTTTCTTT. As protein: CASARNLGTEAFF.

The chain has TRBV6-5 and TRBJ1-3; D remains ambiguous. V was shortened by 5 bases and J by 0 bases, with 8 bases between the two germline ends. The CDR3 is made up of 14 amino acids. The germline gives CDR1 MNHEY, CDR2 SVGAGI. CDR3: CASSRASSGNTIYF. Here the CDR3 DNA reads TGTGCCAGCAGTCGGGCCAGCTCTGGAAACACCATATATTTT.

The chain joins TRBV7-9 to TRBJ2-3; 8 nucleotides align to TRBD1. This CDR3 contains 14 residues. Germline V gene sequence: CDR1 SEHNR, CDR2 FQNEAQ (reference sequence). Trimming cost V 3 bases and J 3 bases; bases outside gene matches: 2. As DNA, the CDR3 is TGTGCCAGCAGCTTTAGACAGGGGACAGATACGCAGTATTTT. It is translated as CASSFRQGTDTQYF.

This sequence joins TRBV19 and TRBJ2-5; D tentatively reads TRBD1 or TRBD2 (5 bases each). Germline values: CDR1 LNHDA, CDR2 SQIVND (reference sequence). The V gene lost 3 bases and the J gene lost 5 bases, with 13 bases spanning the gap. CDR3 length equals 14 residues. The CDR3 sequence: CASSMGKGRETQYF. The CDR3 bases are TGTGCCAGTAGTATGGGGAAGGGACGCGAGACCCAGTACTTC. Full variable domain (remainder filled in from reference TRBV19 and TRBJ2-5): DGGITQSPKYLFRKEGQNVTLSCEQNLNHDAMYWYRQDPGQGLRLIYYSQIVNDFQKGDIAEGYSVSREKKESFPLTVTSAQKNPTAFYLCASSMGKGRETQYFGPGTRLLVL.

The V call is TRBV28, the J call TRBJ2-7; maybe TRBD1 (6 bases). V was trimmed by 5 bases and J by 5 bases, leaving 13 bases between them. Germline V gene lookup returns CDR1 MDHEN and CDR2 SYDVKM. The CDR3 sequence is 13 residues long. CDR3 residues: CASSLTGYHEQYV. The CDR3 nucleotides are TGTGCCAGCAGTCTTACAGGGTACCACGAGCAGTACGTC.

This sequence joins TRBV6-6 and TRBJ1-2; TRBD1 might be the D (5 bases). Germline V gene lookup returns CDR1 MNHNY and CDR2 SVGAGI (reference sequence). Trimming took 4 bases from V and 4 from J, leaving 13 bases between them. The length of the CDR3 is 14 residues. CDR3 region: CASSSRGAGYGYTF. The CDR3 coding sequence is TGTGCCAGCAGTTCTAGGGGCGCGGGCTATGGCTACACCTTC.

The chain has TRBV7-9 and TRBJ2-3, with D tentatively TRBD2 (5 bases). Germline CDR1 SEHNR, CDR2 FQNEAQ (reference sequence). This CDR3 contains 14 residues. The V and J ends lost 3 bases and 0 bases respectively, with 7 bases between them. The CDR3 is CASSLPGSTDTQYF. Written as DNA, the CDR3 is TGTGCCAGCAGCTTGCCGGGGAGCACAGATACGCAGTATTTT.

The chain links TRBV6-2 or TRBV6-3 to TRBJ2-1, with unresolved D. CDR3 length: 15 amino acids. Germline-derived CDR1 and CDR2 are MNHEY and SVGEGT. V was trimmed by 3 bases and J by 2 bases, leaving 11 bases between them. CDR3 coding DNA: TGTGCCAGCAGTTATGAAAGTACTACCTACAATGAGCAGTTCTTC. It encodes CASSYESTTYNEQFF.

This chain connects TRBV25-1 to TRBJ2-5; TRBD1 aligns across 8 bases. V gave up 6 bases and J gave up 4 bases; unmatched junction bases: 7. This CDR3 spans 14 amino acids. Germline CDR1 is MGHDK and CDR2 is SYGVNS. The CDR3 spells CASSLQGVGETQYF. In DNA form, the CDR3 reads TGTGCCAGCAGCCTACAGGGGGTCGGAGAGACCCAGTACTTC.

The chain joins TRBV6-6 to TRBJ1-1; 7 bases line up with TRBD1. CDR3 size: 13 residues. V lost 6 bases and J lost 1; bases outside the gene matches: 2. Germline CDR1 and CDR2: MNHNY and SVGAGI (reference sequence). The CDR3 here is CASRRQGNTEAFF. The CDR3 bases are TGTGCCAGCAGGCGACAGGGGAACACTGAAGCTTTCTTT.

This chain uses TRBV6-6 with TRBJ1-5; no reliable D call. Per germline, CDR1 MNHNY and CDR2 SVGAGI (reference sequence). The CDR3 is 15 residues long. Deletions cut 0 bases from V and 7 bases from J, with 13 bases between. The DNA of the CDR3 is TGTGCCAGCAGTTACTCAGAAAGGGTTGGACAGCCCCAGCATTTT. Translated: CASSYSERVGQPQHF.

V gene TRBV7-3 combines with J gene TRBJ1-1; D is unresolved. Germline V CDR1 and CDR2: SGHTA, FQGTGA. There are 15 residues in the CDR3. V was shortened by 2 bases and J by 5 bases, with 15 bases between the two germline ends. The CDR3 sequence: CASSLSGTAETEAFF. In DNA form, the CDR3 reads TGTGCCAGCAGCTTATCGGGTACGGCGGAGACTGAAGCTTTCTTT. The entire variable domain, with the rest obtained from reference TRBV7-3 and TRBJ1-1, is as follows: GAGVSQTPSNKVTEKGKYVELRCDPISGHTALYWYRQSLGQGPEFLIYFQGTGAADDSGLPNDRFFAVRPEGSVSTLKIQRTERGDSAVYLCASSLSGTAETEAFFGQGTRLTVV.

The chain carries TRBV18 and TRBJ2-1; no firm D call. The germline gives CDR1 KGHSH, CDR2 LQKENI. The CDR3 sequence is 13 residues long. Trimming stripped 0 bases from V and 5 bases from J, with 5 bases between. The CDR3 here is CASSPPADNEQFF. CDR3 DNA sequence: TGTGCCAGCTCACCACCGGCAGACAATGAGCAGTTCTTC.

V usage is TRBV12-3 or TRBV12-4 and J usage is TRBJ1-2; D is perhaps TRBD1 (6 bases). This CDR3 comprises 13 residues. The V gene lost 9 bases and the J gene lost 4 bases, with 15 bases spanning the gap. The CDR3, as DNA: TGTGCCAGTTCCGACAGGTCCCTCTATGGCTACACCTTC. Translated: CASSDRSLYGYTF.

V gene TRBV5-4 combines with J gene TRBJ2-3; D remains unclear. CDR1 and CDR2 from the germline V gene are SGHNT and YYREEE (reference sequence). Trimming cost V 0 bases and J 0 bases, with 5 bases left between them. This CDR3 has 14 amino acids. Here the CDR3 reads CASSLDGSTDTQYF. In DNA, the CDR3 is TGTGCCAGCAGCTTGGACGGAAGCACAGATACGCAGTATTTT. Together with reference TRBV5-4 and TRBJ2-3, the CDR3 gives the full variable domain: ETGVTQSPTHLIKTRGQQVTLRCSSQSGHNTVSWYQQALGQGPQFIFQYYREEENGRGNFPPRFSGLQFPNYSSELNVNALELDDSALYLCASSLDGSTDTQYFGPGTRLTVL.

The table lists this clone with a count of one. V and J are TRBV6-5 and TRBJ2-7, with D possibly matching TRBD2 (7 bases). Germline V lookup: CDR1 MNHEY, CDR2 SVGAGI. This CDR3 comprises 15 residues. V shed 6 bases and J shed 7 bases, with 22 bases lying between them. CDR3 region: CASSYGGTPLGEQYV. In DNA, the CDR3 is TGTGCCAGCAGCTACGGGGGGACACCTTTAGGGGAGCAGTACGTC.

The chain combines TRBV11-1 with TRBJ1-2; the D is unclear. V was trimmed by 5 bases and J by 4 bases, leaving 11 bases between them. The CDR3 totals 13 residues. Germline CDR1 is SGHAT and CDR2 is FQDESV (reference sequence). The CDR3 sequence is CASSPPRAYGYTF. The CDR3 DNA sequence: TGTGCCAGCAGCCCTCCTCGAGCCTATGGCTACACCTTC.

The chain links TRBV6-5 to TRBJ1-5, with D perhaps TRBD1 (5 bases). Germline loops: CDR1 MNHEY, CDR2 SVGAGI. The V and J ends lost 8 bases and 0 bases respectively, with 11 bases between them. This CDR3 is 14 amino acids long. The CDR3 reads CASGGGLSNQPQHF. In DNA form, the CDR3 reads TGTGCCAGCGGGGGAGGACTTAGCAATCAGCCCCAGCATTTT.

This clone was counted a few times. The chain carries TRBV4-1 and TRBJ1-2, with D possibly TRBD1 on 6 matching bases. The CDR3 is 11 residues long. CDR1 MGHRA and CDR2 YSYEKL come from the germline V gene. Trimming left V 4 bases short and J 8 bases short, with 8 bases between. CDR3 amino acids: CASSRGTGYTF. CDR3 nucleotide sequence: TGCGCCAGCAGCCGCGGGACAGGCTACACCTTC.

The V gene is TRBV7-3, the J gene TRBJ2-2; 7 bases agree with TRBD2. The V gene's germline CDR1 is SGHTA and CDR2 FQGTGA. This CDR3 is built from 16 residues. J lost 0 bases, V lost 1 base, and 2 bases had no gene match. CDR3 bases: TGTGCCAGCAGCTTAATGGGGGGGTCGAACACCGGGGAGCTGTTTTTT. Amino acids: CASSLMGGSNTGELFF.

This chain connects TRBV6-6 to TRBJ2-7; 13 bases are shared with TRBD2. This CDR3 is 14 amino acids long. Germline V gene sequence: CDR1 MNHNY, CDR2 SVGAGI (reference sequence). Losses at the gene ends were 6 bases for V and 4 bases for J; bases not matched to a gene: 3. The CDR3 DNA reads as TGTGCCAGCAGAAAACTAGCGGGGGGGTACGAGCAGTACGTC. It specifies CASRKLAGGYEQYV.

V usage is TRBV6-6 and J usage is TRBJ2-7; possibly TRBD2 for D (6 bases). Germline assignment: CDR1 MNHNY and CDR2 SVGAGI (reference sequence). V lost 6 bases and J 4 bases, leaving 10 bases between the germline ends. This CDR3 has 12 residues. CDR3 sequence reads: CASSGGGYEQYV. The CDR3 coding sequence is TGTGCCAGCAGCGGAGGAGGGTACGAGCAGTACGTC.

CDR3 in amino acids: CASSLTPTYNEQFF. CDR3 DNA sequence: TGTGCCAGCAGCTTGACGCCTACCTACAATGAGCAGTTCTTC. The rearrangement links TRBV7-3 to TRBJ2-1, with D uncertain. The CDR3 extends over 14 amino acids. Per germline, CDR1 SGHTA and CDR2 FQGTGA. The germline V and J ends were trimmed by 3 bases and 2 bases, with 8 bases remaining between them.

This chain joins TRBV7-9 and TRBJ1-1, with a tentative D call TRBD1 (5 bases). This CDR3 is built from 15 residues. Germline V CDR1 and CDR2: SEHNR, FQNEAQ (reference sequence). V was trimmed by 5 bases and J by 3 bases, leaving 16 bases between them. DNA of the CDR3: TGTGCCAGCAGCACTTGGACGGGAGGGGACACTGAAGCTTTCTTT. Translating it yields CASSTWTGGDTEAFF.

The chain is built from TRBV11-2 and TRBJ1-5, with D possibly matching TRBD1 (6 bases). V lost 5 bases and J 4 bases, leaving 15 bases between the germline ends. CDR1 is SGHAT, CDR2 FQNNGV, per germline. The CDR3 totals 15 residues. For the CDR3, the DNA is TGTGCCAGCAGCGCAGTACCGGACAGTAATCAGCCCCAGCATTTT. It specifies CASSAVPDSNQPQHF. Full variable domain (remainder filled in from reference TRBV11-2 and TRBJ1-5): EAGVAQSPRYKIIEKRQSVAFWCNPISGHATLYWYQQILGQGPKLLIQFQNNGVVDDSQLPKDRFSAERLKGVDSTLKIQPAKLEDSAVYLCASSAVPDSNQPQHFGDGTRLSIL.

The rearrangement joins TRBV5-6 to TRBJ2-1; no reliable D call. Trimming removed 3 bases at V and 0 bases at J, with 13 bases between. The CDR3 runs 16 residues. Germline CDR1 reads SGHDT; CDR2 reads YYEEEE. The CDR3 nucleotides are TGTGCCAGCAGCTCCCTGACTGAACTCTCCTACAATGAGCAGTTCTTC. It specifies CASSSLTELSYNEQFF.

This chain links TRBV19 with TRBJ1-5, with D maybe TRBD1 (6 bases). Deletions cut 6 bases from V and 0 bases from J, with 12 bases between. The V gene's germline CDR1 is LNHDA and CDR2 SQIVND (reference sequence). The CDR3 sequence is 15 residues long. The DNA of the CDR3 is TGTGCCAGTAGAATCCGGGACACTAGCAATCAGCCCCAGCATTTT. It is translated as CASRIRDTSNQPQHF.

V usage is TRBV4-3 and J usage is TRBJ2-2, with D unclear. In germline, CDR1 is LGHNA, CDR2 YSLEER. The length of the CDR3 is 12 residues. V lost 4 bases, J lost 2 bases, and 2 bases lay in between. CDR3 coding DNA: TGCGCCAGCAGCCCTAACACCGGGGAGCTGTTTTTT. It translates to CASSPNTGELFF.

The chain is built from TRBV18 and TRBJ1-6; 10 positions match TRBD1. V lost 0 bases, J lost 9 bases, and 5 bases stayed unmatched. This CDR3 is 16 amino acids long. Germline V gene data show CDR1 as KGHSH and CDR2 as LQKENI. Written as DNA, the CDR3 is TGTGCCAGCTCACCACCGAACGGACAGGGGGGTTCACCCCTCCACTTT. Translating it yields CASSPPNGQGGSPLHF.

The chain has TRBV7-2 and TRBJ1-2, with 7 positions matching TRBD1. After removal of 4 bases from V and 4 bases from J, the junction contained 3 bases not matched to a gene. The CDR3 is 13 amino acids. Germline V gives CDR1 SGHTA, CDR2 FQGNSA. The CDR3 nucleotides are TGTGCCAGCAGCTCGGGACAGTTCTATGGCTACACCTTC. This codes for CASSSGQFYGYTF.

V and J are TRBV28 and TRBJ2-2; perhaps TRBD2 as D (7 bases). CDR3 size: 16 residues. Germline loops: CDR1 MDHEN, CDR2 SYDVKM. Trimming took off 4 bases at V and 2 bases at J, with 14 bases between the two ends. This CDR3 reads CASSSGGHLNTGELFF. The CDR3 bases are TGTGCCAGCAGTTCGGGGGGACACCTAAACACCGGGGAGCTGTTTTTT. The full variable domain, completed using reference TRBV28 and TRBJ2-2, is DVKVTQSSRYLVKRTGEKVFLECVQDMDHENMFWYRQDPGLGLRLIYFSYDVKMKEKGDIPEGYSVSREKKERFSLILESASTNQTSMYLCASSSGGHLNTGELFFGEGSRLTVL.